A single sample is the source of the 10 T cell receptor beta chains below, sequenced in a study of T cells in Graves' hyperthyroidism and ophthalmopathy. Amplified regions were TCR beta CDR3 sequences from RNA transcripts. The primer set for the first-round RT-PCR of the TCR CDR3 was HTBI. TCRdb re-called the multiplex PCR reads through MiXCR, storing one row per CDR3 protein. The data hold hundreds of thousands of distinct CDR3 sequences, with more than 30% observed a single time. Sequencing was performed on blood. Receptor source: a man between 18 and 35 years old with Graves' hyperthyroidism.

The CDR3 DNA sequence: TGTGCCATCAGATCCCAGGCGGGACAGGGGTACGAGCAGTACTTC. This encodes CAIRSQAGQGYEQYF. The rearrangement uses TRBV10-3 and TRBJ2-7; TRBD1 matches 10 bases. CDR1 ENHRY and CDR2 SYGVKD come from the germline V gene. The CDR3 runs 15 residues. The ends lost 6 bases at V and 4 bases at J; junction bases unmatched: 9.

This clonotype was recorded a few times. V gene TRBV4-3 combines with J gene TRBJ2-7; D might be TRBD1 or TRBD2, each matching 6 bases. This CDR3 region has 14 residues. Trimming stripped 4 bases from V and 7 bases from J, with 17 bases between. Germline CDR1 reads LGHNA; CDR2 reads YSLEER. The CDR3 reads CASSRGTGGWEQYF. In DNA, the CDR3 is TGCGCCAGCAGCCGCGGGACTGGGGGCTGGGAGCAGTACTTC.

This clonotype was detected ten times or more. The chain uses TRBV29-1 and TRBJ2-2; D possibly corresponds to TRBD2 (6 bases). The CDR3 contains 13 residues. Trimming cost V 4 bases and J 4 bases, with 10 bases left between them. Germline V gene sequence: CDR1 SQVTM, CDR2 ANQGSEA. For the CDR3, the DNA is TGCAGCGTTGCCATCGGGAGCACCGGGGAGCTGTTTTTT. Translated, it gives CSVAIGSTGELFF.

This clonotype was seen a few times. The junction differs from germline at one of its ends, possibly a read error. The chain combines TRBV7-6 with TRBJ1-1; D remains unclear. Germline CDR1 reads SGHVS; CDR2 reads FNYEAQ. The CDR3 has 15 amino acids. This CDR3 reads CASSFAGTANAEAFF. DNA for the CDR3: TGTGCCAGCAGCTTTGCCGGTACAGCGAACGCTGAAGCTTTCTTT. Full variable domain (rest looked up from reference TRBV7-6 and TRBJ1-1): GAGVSQSPRYKVTKRGQDVALRCDPISGHVSLYWYRQALGQGPEFLTYFNYEAQQDKSGLPNDRFSAERPEGSISTLTIQRTEQRDSAMYRCASSFAGTANAEAFFGQGTRLTVV.

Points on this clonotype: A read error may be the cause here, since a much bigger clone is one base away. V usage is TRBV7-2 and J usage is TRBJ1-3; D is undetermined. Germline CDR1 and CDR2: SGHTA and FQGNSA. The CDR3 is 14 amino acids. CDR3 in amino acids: CASSLSFSGSTIYF. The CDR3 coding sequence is TGTGCCAGCAGCTTATCCTTTTCTGGAAGCACCATATATTTT.

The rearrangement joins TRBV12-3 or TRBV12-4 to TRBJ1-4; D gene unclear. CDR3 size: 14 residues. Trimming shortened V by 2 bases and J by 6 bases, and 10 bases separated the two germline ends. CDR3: CASSLFGDHEKLFF. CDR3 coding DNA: TGTGCCAGCAGTTTATTTGGGGATCATGAAAAACTGTTTTTT.

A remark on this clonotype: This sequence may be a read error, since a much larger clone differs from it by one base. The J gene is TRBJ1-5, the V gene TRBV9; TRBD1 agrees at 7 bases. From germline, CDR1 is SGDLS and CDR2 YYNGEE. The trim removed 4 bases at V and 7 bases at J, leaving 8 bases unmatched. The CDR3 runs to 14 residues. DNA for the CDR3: TGTGCCAGCAGCCACACAGGGGAGCAGCAGCCCCAGCATTTT. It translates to CASSHTGEQQPQHF.

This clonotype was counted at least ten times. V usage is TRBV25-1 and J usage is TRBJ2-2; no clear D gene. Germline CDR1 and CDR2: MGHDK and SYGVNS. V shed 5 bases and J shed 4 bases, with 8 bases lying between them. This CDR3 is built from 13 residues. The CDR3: CASSRAGTGELFF. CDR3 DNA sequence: TGTGCCAGCAGTCGAGCAGGCACCGGGGAGCTGTTTTTT.

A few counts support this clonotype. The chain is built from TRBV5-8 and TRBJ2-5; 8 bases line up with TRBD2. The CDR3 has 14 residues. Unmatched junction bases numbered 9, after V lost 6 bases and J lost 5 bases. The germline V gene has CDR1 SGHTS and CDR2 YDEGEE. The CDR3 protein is CASIPGTRCETQYF. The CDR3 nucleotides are TGTGCCAGCATACCCGGGACTAGATGCGAGACCCAGTACTTC.

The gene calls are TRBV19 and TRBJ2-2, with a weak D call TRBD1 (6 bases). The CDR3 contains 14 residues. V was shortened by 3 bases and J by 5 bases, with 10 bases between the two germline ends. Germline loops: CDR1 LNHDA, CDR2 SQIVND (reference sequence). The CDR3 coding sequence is TGTGCCAGTAGTATGACAGGTCCTACCGGGGAGCTGTTTTTT. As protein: CASSMTGPTGELFF.